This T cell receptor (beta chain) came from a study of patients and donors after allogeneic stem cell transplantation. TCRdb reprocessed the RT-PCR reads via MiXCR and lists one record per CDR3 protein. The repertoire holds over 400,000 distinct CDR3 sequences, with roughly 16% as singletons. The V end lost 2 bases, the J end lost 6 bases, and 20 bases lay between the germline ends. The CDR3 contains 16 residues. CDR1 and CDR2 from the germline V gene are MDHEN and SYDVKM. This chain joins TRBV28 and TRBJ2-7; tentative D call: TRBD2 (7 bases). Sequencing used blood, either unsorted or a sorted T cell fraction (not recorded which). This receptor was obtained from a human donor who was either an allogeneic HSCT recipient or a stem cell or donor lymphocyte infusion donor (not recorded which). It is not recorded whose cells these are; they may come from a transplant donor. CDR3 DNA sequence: TGTGCCAGCAGTTTACGGGTTGGGCGGGGGCGAGGCGAGCAGTACTTC. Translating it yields CASSLRVGRGRGEQYF.